One sample yielded the 14 T cell receptor beta chains listed below, sequenced in a study of tumor-infiltrating lymphocytes in primary liver carcinoma. From 500 ng total RNA, TCR beta cDNA was generated with a primer in the constant region. Three-round nested multiplex PCR performed with slightly modified ARM-PCR produced the TCR beta libraries. TRBV1-TRBV30 forward primers paired with a C-beta reverse primer were used in the first two PCR rounds, which ran 9 to 10 cycles each. TCRdb redid the calling of the multiplex PCR reads with MiXCR, one entry per CDR3 protein. The repertoire has about 54,000 distinct CDR3 sequences, about 80% of them found once; the top ten carry roughly 25%. Each 20-30 mg portion of unsorted bulk tissue served as the source for co-extraction of RNA and DNA. The sequencing input was liver tumor tissue from sampling region 2. Subset of the sample: tumor region T2, inferior pole. These TCRs come from a man aged 35 to 55 with primary liver carcinoma and hepatitis B virus infection.

Comments on this clonotype: Germline and junction disagree at one end, which may indicate a read error. The chain carries TRBV4-2 and TRBJ2-7, with a weak D call TRBD1 (5 bases). This CDR3 region has 12 residues. Per the germline V gene, CDR1 is LGHNA and CDR2 is YNFKEQ. The CDR3 DNA is TGTGACAGCAGCCCGGACACCTACGAGCAATACTTC. Translating gives CDSSPDTYEQYF.

Details on this clonotype: Compared with germline, one end of the junction differs, possibly owing to a read error. The chain couples TRBV29-1 to TRBJ2-3, with 7 bases aligning to TRBD1. CDR3 length: 15 amino acids. In germline, CDR1 is SQVTM, CDR2 ANQGSEA. CDR3 bases: TGCAGCGTTGGAGGCGGTCTGCTAGGGACAGATATGCAGTATTTT. Translation: CSVGGGLLGTDMQYF.

The chain recombines TRBV24-1 with TRBJ2-1; TRBD1 agrees at 10 bases. Per the germline V gene, CDR1 is KGHDR and CDR2 is SFDVKD. The CDR3 loop spans 16 amino acids. With 1 base clipped from V and 6 bases from J, the junction kept 5 bases outside the gene matches. The CDR3 DNA reads TGTGCCACCAGTGATTTACTGGGACAGGGGATCAATGAGCAGTTCTTC. This gives the protein CATSDLLGQGINEQFF.

As for this clonotype: Relative to the germline gene, one junction end is altered; a read error may explain this. The genes are TRBV28 and TRBJ2-3, with D tentatively TRBD2 (5 bases). This CDR3 is built from 18 residues. Germline loops: CDR1 MDHEN, CDR2 SYDVKM. This chain's CDR3 is CASSFLLPGLSSTDTQYF. For the CDR3, the DNA is TGTGCCAGCAGTTTCCTCCTTCCTGGTCTATCTAGCACAGATACGCAATATTTT.

V usage is TRBV11-2 and J usage is TRBJ2-2; 10 nucleotides agree with TRBD1. Looked up from germline, CDR1 is SGHAT and CDR2 is FQNNGV. The CDR3 has 13 residues. The J segment lost 17 bases and the V segment lost 10 bases, leaving 16 bases of the junction unmatched. CDR3 sequence reads: CATGQGNTREPFF. The DNA for the CDR3 is TGTGCCACGGGACAGGGGAACACGAGGGAGCCCTTTTTT.

As regards this clonotype: At one boundary the junction diverges from the germline segment, which might be a read error. This chain joins TRBV11-2 and TRBJ1-3; D is uncertain. Germline V gene sequence: CDR1 SGHAT, CDR2 FQNNGV. This CDR3 comprises 16 residues. Written as DNA, the CDR3 is TGTGCCTGCAGCTTAGATCTAGATTACTATGGAAACACCATATATTTT. This sequence encodes CACSLDLDYYGNTIYF.

Turning to this clonotype: A junction boundary mismatches the germline segment, possibly from a read error. The chain combines TRBV4-1 with TRBJ2-4, with TRBD2 matching 8 bases. This CDR3 has 19 amino acids. CDR1 MGHRA and CDR2 YSYEKL come from the germline V gene. The CDR3 DNA reads TGCACCAGCAGCCAAGATTCGGGGGGGAGTAGCCCTGCCAGAAACATTCAGTACTTC. This encodes CTSSQDSGGSSPARNIQYF.

On this clonotype: Germline is not matched at one junction end, which may reflect a read error. This chain joins TRBV11-2 and TRBJ2-1, with D possibly TRBD2 on 6 matching bases. Germline V lookup: CDR1 SGHAT, CDR2 FQNNGV. The CDR3 totals 16 residues. Here the CDR3 DNA reads TGTACCAGCAGCTCGCGCCCCAGAGGGAGGATCTATGAGCAGTTCTTT. Its translation is CTSSSRPRGRIYEQFF.

This clonotype has at least ten counts. The CDR3 coding sequence is TGTGCCACGAATCGGGACAGGAGTCACGAGCAGTACTTC. Its protein is CATNRDRSHEQYF. This rearrangement joins TRBV10-3 to TRBJ2-7, with 8 bases identical to TRBD1. Germline loops: CDR1 ENHRY, CDR2 SYGVKD. The CDR3 consists of 13 residues. The V and J ends lost 10 bases and 5 bases, in that order; junction bases with no gene match: 10.

A single count supports this clonotype. This rearrangement joins TRBV25-1 to TRBJ2-7; D remains ambiguous. V was clipped by 1 base and J by 4 bases, with 11 bases between them. Germline CDR1 is MGHDK and CDR2 is SYGVNS. This CDR3 comprises 14 residues. The CDR3 region has the DNA TGTGCCAGCAGTGAATTGGCCGTGGGATACGAGCAGTACTTC. This encodes CASSELAVGYEQYF.

This clonotype was found once. The junction departs from germline at one end; a sequencing error may be responsible. The V call is TRBV6-5, the J call TRBJ2-2; tentative D call: TRBD2 (5 bases). The CDR3 extends over 17 amino acids. CDR1 and CDR2 from the germline V gene are MNHEY and SVGAGI. CDR3 nucleotide sequence: TGTGCCAGCAGTTACTCGAGCCAGGCACTAGGGCCCGGGGAACTGTTTTTT. Translation: CASSYSSQALGPGELFF.

About this clonotype itself: An end of the junction differs from the germline gene, which may be a read error. V is TRBV11-2 and J is TRBJ2-1, with 7 bases identical to TRBD2. Germline CDR1 and CDR2: SGHAT and FQNNGV. The CDR3 runs 14 residues. The CDR3 DNA follows: TGTGCCAGCAGTTTAGCGGGCCCTGGGTATGAGCAGTTCTTC. This encodes CASSLAGPGYEQFF.

The genes are TRBV7-9 and TRBJ2-7, with unresolved D. Trimming stripped 1 base from V and 3 bases from J, with 13 bases between. CDR3 length: 15 amino acids. CDR1 is SEHNR, CDR2 FQNEAQ, per germline (reference sequence). CDR3 in amino acids: CASSLEGPLFYEQYF. CDR3 nucleotides: TGTGCCAGCAGCTTAGAAGGGCCCTTATTCTACGAGCAGTACTTC.

Regarding this clonotype: The conserved phenylalanine or tryptophan normally closing the CDR3 is absent here, so this likely arose from a read error. This sequence joins TRBV6-6 and TRBJ2-3; D is unresolved. This CDR3 has 12 residues. Germline CDR1 and CDR2: MNHNY and SVGAGI (reference sequence). Trimming shortened V by 10 bases and J by 6 bases, and 14 bases separated the two germline ends. The CDR3 is CATRGAGDTQYS. The CDR3 region has the DNA TGTGCCACCAGAGGTGCCGGGGATACGCAGTATTCA.